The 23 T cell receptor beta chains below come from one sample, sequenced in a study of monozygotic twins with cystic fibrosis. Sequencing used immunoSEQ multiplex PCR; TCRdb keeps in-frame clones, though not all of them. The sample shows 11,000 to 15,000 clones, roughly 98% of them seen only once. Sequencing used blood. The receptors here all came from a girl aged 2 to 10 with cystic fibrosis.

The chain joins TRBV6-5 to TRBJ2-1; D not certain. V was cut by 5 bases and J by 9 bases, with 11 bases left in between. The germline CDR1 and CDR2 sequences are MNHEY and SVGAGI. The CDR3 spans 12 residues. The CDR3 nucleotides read TGTGCCAGCAGTCGAGACCCGGCTGAGCAGTTCTTC. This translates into CASSRDPAEQFF.

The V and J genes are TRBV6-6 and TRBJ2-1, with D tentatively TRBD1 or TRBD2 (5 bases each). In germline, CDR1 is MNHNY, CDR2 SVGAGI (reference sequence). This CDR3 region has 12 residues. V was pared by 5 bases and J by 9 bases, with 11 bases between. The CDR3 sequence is CASSTPGGEQFF. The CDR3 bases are TGTGCCAGCAGTACCCCTGGGGGTGAGCAGTTCTTC.

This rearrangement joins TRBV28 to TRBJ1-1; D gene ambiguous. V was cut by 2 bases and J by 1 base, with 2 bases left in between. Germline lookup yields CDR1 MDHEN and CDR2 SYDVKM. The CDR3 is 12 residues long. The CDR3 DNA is TGTGCCAGCAGTTTAGAGAACACTGAAGCTTTCTTT. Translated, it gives CASSLENTEAFF. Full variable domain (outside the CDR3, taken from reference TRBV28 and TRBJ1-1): DVKVTQSSRYLVKRTGEKVFLECVQDMDHENMFWYRQDPGLGLRLIYFSYDVKMKEKGDIPEGYSVSREKKERFSLILESASTNQTSMYLCASSLENTEAFFGQGTRLTVV.

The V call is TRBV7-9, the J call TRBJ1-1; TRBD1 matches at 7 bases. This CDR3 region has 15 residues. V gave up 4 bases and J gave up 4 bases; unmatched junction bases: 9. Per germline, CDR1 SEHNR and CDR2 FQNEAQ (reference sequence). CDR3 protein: CASSSRAQGRTEAFF. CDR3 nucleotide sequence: TGTGCCAGCAGCTCGCGAGCACAGGGGCGCACTGAAGCTTTCTTT.

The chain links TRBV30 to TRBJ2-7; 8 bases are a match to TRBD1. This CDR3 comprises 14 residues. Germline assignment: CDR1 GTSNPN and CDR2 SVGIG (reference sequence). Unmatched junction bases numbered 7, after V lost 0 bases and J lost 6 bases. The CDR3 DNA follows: TGTGCCTGGAGTGTAACAGGGGGAATCTCCGAGCAGTACTTC. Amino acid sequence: CAWSVTGGISEQYF.

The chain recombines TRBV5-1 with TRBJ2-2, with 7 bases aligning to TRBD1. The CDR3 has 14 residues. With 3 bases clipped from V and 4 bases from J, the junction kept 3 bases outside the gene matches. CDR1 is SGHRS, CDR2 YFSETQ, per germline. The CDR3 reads CASSSTGVTGELFF. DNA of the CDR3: TGCGCCAGCAGCTCAACAGGGGTCACCGGGGAGCTGTTTTTT.

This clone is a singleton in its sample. CDR3 protein: CASKDLGRPDYGYTF. Written as DNA, the CDR3 is TGTGCCAGCAAGGATCTGGGGAGGCCCGACTATGGCTACACCTTC. V is TRBV10-3 and J is TRBJ1-2; D not certain. V lost 10 bases, J lost 3 bases, and 21 bases lay in between. The V gene's germline CDR1 is ENHRY and CDR2 SYGVKD. The CDR3 has 15 residues.

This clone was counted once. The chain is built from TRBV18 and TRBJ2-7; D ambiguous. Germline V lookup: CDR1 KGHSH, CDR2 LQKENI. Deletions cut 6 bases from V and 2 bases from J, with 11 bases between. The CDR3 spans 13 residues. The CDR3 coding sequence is TGTGCCAGCTCCCTTGGACCGGCCTACGAGCAGTACTTC. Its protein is CASSLGPAYEQYF.

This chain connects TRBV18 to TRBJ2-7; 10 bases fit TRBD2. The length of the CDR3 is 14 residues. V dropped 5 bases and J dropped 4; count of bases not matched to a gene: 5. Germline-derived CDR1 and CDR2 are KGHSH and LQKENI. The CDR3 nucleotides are TGTGCCAGCTCATCTAGCGGGAGCAGGTACGAGCAGTACTTC. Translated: CASSSSGSRYEQYF.

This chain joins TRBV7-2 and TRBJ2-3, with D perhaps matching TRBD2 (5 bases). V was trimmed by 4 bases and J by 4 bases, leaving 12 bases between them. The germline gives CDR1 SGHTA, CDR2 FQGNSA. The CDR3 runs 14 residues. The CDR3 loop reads CASSSDGVADTQYF. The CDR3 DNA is TGTGCCAGCAGCTCCGACGGGGTCGCAGATACGCAGTATTTT.

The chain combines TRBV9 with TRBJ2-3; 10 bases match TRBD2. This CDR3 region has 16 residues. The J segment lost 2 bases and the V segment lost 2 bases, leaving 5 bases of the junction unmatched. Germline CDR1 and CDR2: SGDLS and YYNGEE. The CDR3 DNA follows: TGTGCCAGCAGCGTCCCTAGCGGGAGAACCACAGATACGCAGTATTTT. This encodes CASSVPSGRTTDTQYF.

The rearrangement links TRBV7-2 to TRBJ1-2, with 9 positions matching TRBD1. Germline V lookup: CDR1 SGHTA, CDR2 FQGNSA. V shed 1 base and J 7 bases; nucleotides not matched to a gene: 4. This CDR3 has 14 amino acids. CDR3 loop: CASSLGTGGSGYTF. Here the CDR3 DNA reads TGTGCCAGCAGCTTAGGAACAGGGGGCTCTGGCTACACCTTC.

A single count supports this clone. The CDR3 spells CASSYDGGNQPQHF. In DNA form, the CDR3 reads TGTGCCAGCAGCTACGATGGGGGCAATCAGCCCCAGCATTTT. V and J are TRBV7-2 and TRBJ1-5, with unresolved D. Looked up from germline, CDR1 is SGHTA and CDR2 is FQGNSA. The V end was cut by 4 bases, the J end by 2 bases, with 9 bases between. CDR3 length: 14 residues. The whole variable domain, filled in from reference TRBV7-2 and TRBJ1-5, reads GAGVSQSPSNKVTEKGKDVELRCDPISGHTALYWYRQSLGQGLEFLIYFQGNSAPDKSGLPSDRFSAERTGGSVSTLTIQRTQQEDSAVYLCASSYDGGNQPQHFGDGTRLSIL.

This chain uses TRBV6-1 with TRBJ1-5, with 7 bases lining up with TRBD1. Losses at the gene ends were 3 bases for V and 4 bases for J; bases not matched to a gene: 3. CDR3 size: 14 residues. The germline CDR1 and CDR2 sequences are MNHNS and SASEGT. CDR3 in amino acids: CASSETGWNQPQHF. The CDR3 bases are TGTGCCAGCAGTGAGACAGGGTGGAATCAGCCCCAGCATTTT.

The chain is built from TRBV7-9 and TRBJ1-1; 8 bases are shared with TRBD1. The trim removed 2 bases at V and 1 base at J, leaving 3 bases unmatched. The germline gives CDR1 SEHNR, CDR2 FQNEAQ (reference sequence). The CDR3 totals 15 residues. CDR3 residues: CASSLRQGANTEAFF. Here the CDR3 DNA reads TGTGCCAGCAGCTTAAGGCAGGGGGCGAACACTGAAGCTTTCTTT.

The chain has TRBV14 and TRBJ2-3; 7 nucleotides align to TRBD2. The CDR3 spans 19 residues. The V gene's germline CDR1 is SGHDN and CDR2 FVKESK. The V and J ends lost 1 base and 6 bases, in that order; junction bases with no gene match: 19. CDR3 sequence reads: CASSQGPTRTSRGTDTQYF. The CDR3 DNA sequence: TGTGCCAGCAGCCAAGGACCCACCCGGACTAGTAGGGGAACCGATACGCAGTATTTT.

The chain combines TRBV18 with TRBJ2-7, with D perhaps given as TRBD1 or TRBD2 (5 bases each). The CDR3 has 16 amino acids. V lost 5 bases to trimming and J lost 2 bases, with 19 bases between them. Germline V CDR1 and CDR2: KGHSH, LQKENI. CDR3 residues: CASSGPLGTATYEQYF. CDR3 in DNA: TGTGCCAGCTCAGGACCTCTCGGGACCGCGACCTACGAGCAGTACTTC.

CDR3 amino acids: CASSQNPNTGELFF. CDR3 in DNA: TGTGCCAGCAGCCAGAATCCTAACACCGGGGAGCTGTTTTTT. The chain joins TRBV7-2 to TRBJ2-2, with D unresolved. The germline CDR1 and CDR2 sequences are SGHTA and FQGNSA. The CDR3 runs to 14 residues. The V end lost 5 bases, the J end lost 2 bases, and 9 bases lay between the germline ends.

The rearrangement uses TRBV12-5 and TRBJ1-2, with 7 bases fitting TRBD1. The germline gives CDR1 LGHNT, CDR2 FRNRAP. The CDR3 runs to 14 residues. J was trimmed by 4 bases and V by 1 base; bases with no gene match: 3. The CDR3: CASGLAGTAYGYTF. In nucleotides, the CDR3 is TGTGCTAGTGGTTTGGCGGGGACAGCCTATGGCTACACCTTC.

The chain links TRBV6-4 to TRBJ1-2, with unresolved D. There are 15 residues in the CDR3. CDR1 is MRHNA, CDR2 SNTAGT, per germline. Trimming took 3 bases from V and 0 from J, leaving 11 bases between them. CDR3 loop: CASSDPGSSNYGYTF. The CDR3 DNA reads TGTGCCAGCAGTGATCCCGGCTCATCTAACTATGGCTACACCTTC.

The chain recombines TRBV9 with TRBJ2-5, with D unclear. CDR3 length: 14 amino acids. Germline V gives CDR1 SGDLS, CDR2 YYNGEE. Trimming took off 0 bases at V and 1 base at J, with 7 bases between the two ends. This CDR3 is CASSVEVGQETQYF. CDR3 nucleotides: TGTGCCAGCAGCGTAGAAGTGGGCCAAGAGACCCAGTACTTC.

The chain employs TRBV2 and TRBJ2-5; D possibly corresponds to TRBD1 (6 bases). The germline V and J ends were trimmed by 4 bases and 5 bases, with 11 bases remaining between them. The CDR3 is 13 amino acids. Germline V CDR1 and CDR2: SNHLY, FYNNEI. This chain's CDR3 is CASSVGAEETQYF. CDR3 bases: TGTGCCAGCAGTGTGGGGGCGGAGGAGACCCAGTACTTC. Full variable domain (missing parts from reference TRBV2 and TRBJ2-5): EPEVTQTPSHQVTQMGQEVILRCVPISNHLYFYWYRQILGQKVEFLVSFYNNEISEKSEIFDDQFSVERPDGSNFTLKIRSTKLEDSAMYFCASSVGAEETQYFGPGTRLLVL.

The CDR3 DNA sequence: TGTGCCAGCAGCGGGACAGGTCTGACCAATCAGCCCCAGCATTTT. Protein sequence: CASSGTGLTNQPQHF. The chain recombines TRBV5-5 with TRBJ1-5, with 8 bases fitting TRBD1. This CDR3 is 15 amino acids long. Unmatched junction bases numbered 6, after V lost 4 bases and J lost 3 bases. The V gene's germline CDR1 is SGHKS and CDR2 YYEKEE (reference sequence).